Following are 14 T cell receptor beta chains from one sample sequenced in a study of blood T cell repertoires in COVID-19. Using immunoSEQ multiplex PCR, the repertoire was profiled, and TCRdb retains in-frame clones only, with some absent. This sample has some 400,000 clones, with 70% to 90% found just once. Sequencing used peripheral blood. These receptors were collected from a woman in her fifties or sixties with COVID-19, enrolled during active disease.

The chain joins TRBV5-1 to TRBJ2-7, with 9 bases fitting TRBD2. The CDR3 spans 15 residues. The V segment lost 4 bases and the J segment 5 bases; nucleotides outside the gene matches: 10. The V gene's germline CDR1 is SGHRS and CDR2 YFSETQ. The chain's CDR3 is CASSVAGAGLNEQYF. CDR3 sequence (DNA): TGCGCCAGCAGCGTAGCGGGGGCGGGTTTGAACGAGCAGTACTTC. The whole variable domain, remainder taken from reference TRBV5-1 and TRBJ2-7, is KAGVTQTPRYLIKTRGQQVTLSCSPISGHRSVSWYQQTPGQGLQFLFEYFSETQRNKGNFPGRFSGRQFSNSRSEMNVSTLELGDSALYLCASSVAGAGLNEQYFGPGTRLTVT.

The chain is built from TRBV11-3 and TRBJ2-1; D may be TRBD2 (5 bases). Germline CDR1 and CDR2: SGHNT and YENEEA. Deletions cut 5 bases from V and 3 bases from J, with 17 bases between. This CDR3 is 16 amino acids long. The chain's CDR3 is CASSEDSLKSYNEQFF. The CDR3, as DNA: TGTGCCAGCAGCGAGGACTCTCTCAAAAGCTACAATGAGCAGTTCTTC.

This chain joins TRBV4-2 and TRBJ1-5, with a possible D match to TRBD1 (5 bases). Germline lookup yields CDR1 LGHNA and CDR2 YNFKEQ. This CDR3 comprises 15 residues. V was pared by 3 bases and J by 3 bases, with 12 bases between. For the CDR3, the DNA is TGTGCCAGCAGCCACCTTCGGGGGGTCAATCAGCCCCAGCATTTT. It encodes CASSHLRGVNQPQHF.

The chain couples TRBV30 to TRBJ1-5; perhaps TRBD1 as D (5 bases). The V end lost 3 bases, the J end lost 4 bases, and 10 bases lay between the germline ends. Germline CDR1 is GTSNPN and CDR2 is SVGIG (reference sequence). The CDR3 consists of 13 residues. For the CDR3, the DNA is TGTGCCTGGAGGCAGGGTCGAAATCAGCCCCAGCATTTT. Amino acids: CAWRQGRNQPQHF.

V usage is TRBV6-5 and J usage is TRBJ2-1; 8 nucleotides agree with TRBD1. This CDR3 comprises 13 residues. The germline V gene encodes CDR1 MNHEY and CDR2 SVGAGI. V gave up 4 bases and J gave up 6 bases; unmatched junction bases: 2. The CDR3 reads CASSSTGGNEQFF. The CDR3 DNA reads as TGTGCCAGCAGTTCCACAGGGGGCAATGAGCAGTTCTTC.

This CDR3 reads CASSRGWDTQYF. The CDR3 bases are TGTGCCAGCAGTCGGGGTTGGGATACGCAGTATTTT. The V and J genes are TRBV27 and TRBJ2-3, with D maybe TRBD2 (5 bases). The V and J ends lost 5 bases and 6 bases respectively, with 9 bases between them. Germline V gives CDR1 MNHEY, CDR2 SMNVEV (reference sequence). CDR3 length: 12 amino acids.

The V call is TRBV4-2, the J call TRBJ2-1; 8 nucleotides line up with TRBD1. Germline CDR1 LGHNA, CDR2 YNFKEQ. The CDR3 sequence is 15 residues long. The V gene end was trimmed by 5 bases and the J gene end by 4 bases; junction bases not matched to a gene: 7. CDR3 DNA: TGTGCCAGCAGCTACGCAGACAGGGGATACAATGAGCAGTTCTTC. This gives the protein CASSYADRGYNEQFF.

V gene TRBV29-1 combines with J gene TRBJ1-1; 9 bases are a match to TRBD1. The CDR3 loop spans 15 amino acids. The V and J ends lost 3 bases and 0 bases, in that order; junction bases with no gene match: 5. The V gene's germline CDR1 is SQVTM and CDR2 ANQGSEA. The CDR3 reads CSVDRTGAMNTEAFF. For the CDR3, the DNA is TGCAGCGTTGATCGGACAGGGGCGATGAACACTGAAGCTTTCTTT. Looking up the rest from reference TRBV29-1 and TRBJ1-1 gives the full variable domain: SAVISQKPSRDICQRGTSLTIQCQVDSQVTMMFWYRQQPGQSLTLIATANQGSEATYESGFVIDKFPISRPNLTFSTLTVSNMSPEDSSIYLCSVDRTGAMNTEAFFGQGTRLTVV.

The V call is TRBV5-1, the J call TRBJ2-4; TRBD1 agrees at 9 bases. With V trimmed by 6 bases and J by 0 bases, 4 bases remained unmatched. CDR3 length: 15 amino acids. In germline, CDR1 is SGHRS, CDR2 YFSETQ. The CDR3 reads CASKGQGLAKNIQYF. DNA of the CDR3: TGCGCCAGCAAAGGACAGGGGCTAGCCAAAAACATTCAGTACTTC.

The gene calls are TRBV7-9 and TRBJ1-2, with 8 nucleotides matching TRBD1. The CDR3 consists of 14 residues. Germline V lookup: CDR1 SEHNR, CDR2 FQNEAQ (reference sequence). After removal of 3 bases from V and 4 bases from J, the junction contained 4 bases not matched to a gene. The CDR3 nucleotides are TGTGCCAGCAGCTTCTCGGACAGGGTCTATGGCTACACCTTC. Amino acids: CASSFSDRVYGYTF.

The V gene is TRBV4-2, the J gene TRBJ1-4; D is possibly TRBD1 (6 bases). Germline V gene data show CDR1 as LGHNA and CDR2 as YNFKEQ. V was cut by 4 bases and J by 0 bases, with 12 bases left in between. CDR3 length: 16 residues. CDR3 sequence: CASSPGHAATNEKLFF. CDR3 sequence (DNA): TGTGCCAGCAGCCCGGGACATGCGGCAACTAATGAAAAACTGTTTTTT.

The CDR3 coding sequence is TGTGCCAGCAGTTTCCAGGGGAATTTGGCTCACACCTTC. Protein sequence: CASSFQGNLAHTF. The V call is TRBV12-3 or TRBV12-4, the J call TRBJ1-2; perhaps TRBD1 as D (6 bases). V lost 3 bases and J 12 bases, leaving 17 bases between the germline ends. This CDR3 region has 13 residues.

This rearrangement joins TRBV28 to TRBJ1-2; no clear D. CDR3 length equals 14 residues. With 5 bases removed from V and 4 bases from J, the gap between germline ends came to 14 bases. Germline assignment: CDR1 MDHEN and CDR2 SYDVKM. CDR3 region: CASSPSRVIYGYTF. Written as DNA, the CDR3 is TGTGCCAGCAGTCCGTCGCGGGTTATCTATGGCTACACCTTC.

The V gene is TRBV19, the J gene TRBJ2-2; D perhaps matches TRBD1 (5 bases). This CDR3 contains 15 residues. Per germline, CDR1 LNHDA and CDR2 SQIVND (reference sequence). V was cut by 4 bases and J by 4 bases, with 13 bases left in between. In DNA form, the CDR3 reads TGTGCCAGTAGTAAGGGAAAGGGGCCCACCGGGGAGCTGTTTTTT. Protein product: CASSKGKGPTGELFF.